This entry is about one T cell receptor (beta chain). The treatment: around 19 received Ad26.COV2.S at low or high dose, single or two shots; 5 received placebo; per-sample allocation not given. Sampling took place 63 days after the first vaccine or placebo injection. The germline CDR1 and CDR2 sequences are MDHEN and SYDVKM. V was cut by 6 bases and J by 3 bases, with 11 bases left in between. The CDR3 has 13 amino acids. This sample is drawn from a study of Ad26.COV2.S vaccination and SARS-CoV-2 variants. Clones were read by immunoSEQ multiplex PCR, and TCRdb kept only the in-frame ones, dropping some. In the table there are about 400,000 clones, about 89% of which are singletons.

This chain connects TRBV28 to TRBJ2-5; D may match TRBD1 or TRBD2 (5 bases each). This receptor was identified in a person between 18 and 65 years old who received the Ad26.COV2.S COVID-19 vaccine or a placebo. Sequences were derived from peripheral blood, sampled in a trial of Ad26.COV2.S vaccine versus placebo. This CDR3 reads CASRLLGEETQYF. DNA for the CDR3: TGTGCCAGCAGACTCTTGGGGGAAGAGACCCAGTACTTC.